The next 2 T cell receptor beta chains were all read from a single sample in a study of CD4 T cells in relation to SARS-CoV-2 and coronaviruses. Unexposed donor CD4+ T cells date from 2011-2018, before the COVID-19 pandemic. The cells were cultured for 10 days before CD4+ T cells were isolated. Measured with immunoSEQ multiplex PCR; TCRdb has only the in-frame clones, and not every one. Of approximately 25,000 clones listed, over 70% are singletons. Which antigens these TCRs recognize remains unknown. The sequenced sample consisted of CD4+ T cells from PBMCs, cultured in vitro. The source of these receptors is a human donor in good health.

The chain uses TRBV11-2 and TRBJ1-1; D is undetermined. Trimming removed 5 bases from V and 0 bases from J, with 10 bases in between. The CDR3 spans 14 residues. Germline V lookup: CDR1 SGHAT, CDR2 FQNNGV. CDR3 protein: CASSEITVNTEAFF. For the CDR3, the DNA is TGTGCCAGCAGCGAAATAACAGTGAACACTGAAGCTTTCTTT.

V and J are TRBV2 and TRBJ2-7; no clear D. CDR3 length: 16 residues. Trimming shortened V by 4 bases and J by 0 bases, and 16 bases separated the two germline ends. Germline values: CDR1 SNHLY, CDR2 FYNNEI. The CDR3 spells CASSVPAAPSSYEQYF. In DNA form, the CDR3 reads TGTGCCAGCAGTGTCCCGGCGGCCCCAAGCTCCTACGAGCAGTACTTC.